This T cell receptor (beta chain) was sequenced in a study of T-cell memory formation after mild COVID-19. Study-level background: Largely donor-specific sequence clusters came from a couple of donors.

The length of the CDR3 is 11 residues. Trimming took 8 bases from V and 7 from J, leaving 9 bases between them. Germline assignment: CDR1 MGHRA and CDR2 YSYEKL. In regard to this clonotype: Antigen: not known.

Whole-study results and caveats: Clones contracting day 15 to 85 were balanced CD4/CD8; later expanders leaned CD4+.

MiXCR, applied by TCRdb to the 5' RACE reads, yields one record per CDR3 protein. The table includes some 350,000 distinct CDR3 sequences, 13% detected once. The rearrangement links TRBV4-1 to TRBJ2-4; a possible D gene is TRBD2 (5 bases). The clonotype originates from a young man who had mild COVID-19 (a few samples of this study predate the infection). Cell type and time point are not known. Sequenced sample: PBMCs or a T cell subset sorted from them (not recorded which). CDR3 sequence reads: CASATGNIQYF. The CDR3 DNA sequence: TGCGCCAGCGCGACGGGGAACATTCAGTACTTC.